This TCR beta chain was retrieved from a study of chemoradiotherapy in HPV16-positive cancers. As for the study in general: Candidate HPV-specific T-cell clones and common TCR motifs came from functional assays in a couple of HPV16-positive patients. Whole-study results and caveats: Candidate HPV-specific clones and E7-related TCR motifs grew in tumor during treatment. Functional assays defining HPV-specific T cells used only a couple of HPV16-positive patients. HPV-responsive T-cell expansion during chemoradiotherapy was linked to improved recurrence-free survival in HPV16-positive patients.

Germline lookup yields CDR1 SGHRS and CDR2 YFSETQ. V lost 0 bases and J lost 1; bases outside the gene matches: 7. This CDR3 spans 17 amino acids. Turning to this clone: Its antigen remains unidentified.

Clones were sequenced by immunoSEQ multiplex PCR, and TCRdb holds only the in-frame ones, with some missing. The sample carries some 19,000 clones, approximately 89% recorded once. This TCR came from a human donor with HPV-associated anogenital cancer. This specimen consisted of blood, obtained from a patient who underwent chemoradiotherapy. V and J are TRBV5-1 and TRBJ2-5; 9 nucleotides line up with TRBD2. CDR3 loop: CASSLALAGGLQETQYF. CDR3 nucleotide sequence: TGCGCCAGCAGCTTGGCCTTGGCGGGGGGGCTCCAAGAGACCCAGTACTTC.